A single sample is the source of the 14 T cell receptor beta chains below, sequenced in a study of cytomegalovirus exposure and HLA in healthy donors. With 60 Vbeta and 13 Jbeta primers, the PCR was carried out. This table comes from immunoSEQ multiplex PCR, and its TCRdb copy is limited to in-frame clones, with some not included. The sample gives 140,000 to 150,000 clones, 70% to 80% of which show up once; roughly 2% is in the top ten. Material: PBMCs. These TCRs come from a woman in her fifties or sixties in good health and CMV-seropositive.

The V and J genes are TRBV7-2 and TRBJ1-1; D not resolved. Germline-derived CDR1 and CDR2 are SGHTA and FQGNSA. CDR3 size: 14 residues. Trimming removed 3 bases from V and 4 bases from J, with 12 bases in between. The CDR3 DNA reads TGTGCCAGCAGCTTTCGGGGTTTTGCCACTGAAGCTTTCTTT. Encoded protein: CASSFRGFATEAFF.

This clone has only one observation. CDR3 nucleotides: TGTGCCAGCAGTTTATGGGGTGGGCAGGGAGGACTATCACTATATGGCTACACCTTC. Its protein product is CASSLWGGQGGLSLYGYTF. The rearrangement uses TRBV28 and TRBJ1-2, with a weak D call TRBD1 (5 bases). This CDR3 contains 19 residues. Germline lookup yields CDR1 MDHEN and CDR2 SYDVKM. Between the trimmed V and J ends, which lost 0 bases and 5 bases, there was a span of 25 bases.

The chain couples TRBV4-1 to TRBJ2-7; TRBD1 might be the D (6 bases). CDR1 and CDR2 (germline): MGHRA, YSYEKL. CDR3 length equals 16 residues. The V end lost 3 bases, the J end lost 0 bases, and 15 bases lay between the germline ends. The CDR3 spells CASSQPGHSISYEQYF. In DNA, the CDR3 is TGCGCCAGCAGCCAGCCGGGACACTCAATCTCCTACGAGCAGTACTTC.

The chain uses TRBV9 and TRBJ2-3; the match to TRBD2 covers 11 bases. The CDR3 runs to 16 residues. CDR1 is SGDLS, CDR2 YYNGEE, per germline. With 4 bases clipped from V and 1 base from J, the junction kept 5 bases outside the gene matches. In nucleotides, the CDR3 is TGTGCCAGCAGCCCCTGGACTAGCGGGCGCACAGATACGCAGTATTTT. Protein sequence: CASSPWTSGRTDTQYF.

The genes are TRBV2 and TRBJ1-1, with D possibly matching TRBD1 (6 bases). V lost 4 bases and J lost 1, with 10 bases in between. Germline CDR1 reads SNHLY; CDR2 reads FYNNEI. CDR3 length: 14 residues. The CDR3 bases are TGTGCCAGCAGTGTAGACAGGAGGAACACTGAAGCTTTCTTT. This translates into CASSVDRRNTEAFF.

The CDR3 loop reads CASSLRGLNNEQFF. The CDR3 coding sequence is TGTGCCAGCAGCTTACGGGGATTGAACAATGAGCAGTTCTTC. J is TRBJ2-1 and V is TRBV7-8, with D possibly being TRBD2 (5 bases). The V end lost 2 bases, the J end lost 5 bases, and 10 bases lay between the germline ends. The CDR3 length is 14 residues. In germline, CDR1 is SGHVS, CDR2 FQNEAQ.

Written as DNA, the CDR3 is TGTGCCTGGGCAACAGGGAGAGATGAAAAACTGTTTTTT. Translating gives CAWATGRDEKLFF. This sequence joins TRBV30 and TRBJ1-4; TRBD1 might be the D (6 bases). The length of the CDR3 is 13 residues. The V end lost 5 bases, the J end lost 6 bases, and 13 bases lay between the germline ends. CDR1 is GTSNPN and CDR2 is SVGIG in the germline V gene (reference sequence).

V and J are TRBV2 and TRBJ2-6; 7 nucleotides match TRBD2. Germline-derived CDR1 and CDR2 are SNHLY and FYNNEI. V gave up 7 bases and J gave up 0 bases; unmatched junction bases: 12. This CDR3 has 18 residues. CDR3 residues: CASTFLAALSSGANVLTF. CDR3 bases: TGTGCCAGCACATTCCTAGCGGCACTTAGCTCTGGGGCCAACGTCCTGACTTTC. Full variable domain (missing parts from reference TRBV2 and TRBJ2-6): EPEVTQTPSHQVTQMGQEVILRCVPISNHLYFYWYRQILGQKVEFLVSFYNNEISEKSEIFDDQFSVERPDGSNFTLKIRSTKLEDSAMYFCASTFLAALSSGANVLTFGAGSRLTVL.

This rearrangement joins TRBV9 to TRBJ1-1; D may be TRBD1 (5 bases). CDR1 SGDLS and CDR2 YYNGEE come from the germline V gene. The CDR3 covers 14 residues. V was shortened by 0 bases and J by 3 bases, with 9 bases between the two germline ends. CDR3 sequence reads: CASSVAGRHTEAFF. Written as DNA, the CDR3 is TGTGCCAGCAGCGTAGCAGGGAGGCACACTGAAGCTTTCTTT.

This clone was counted a few times. The V call is TRBV18, the J call TRBJ1-1; TRBD1 agrees at 9 bases. The CDR3 extends over 15 amino acids. V lost 3 bases, J lost 4 bases, and 6 bases stayed unmatched. The germline CDR1 and CDR2 sequences are KGHSH and LQKENI. In DNA, the CDR3 is TGTGCCAGCTCACCTTCGGGACAGGGAAGCACTGAAGCTTTCTTT. Amino acid sequence: CASSPSGQGSTEAFF.

A few counts support this clone. The V gene is TRBV27, the J gene TRBJ2-7; 8 nucleotides line up with TRBD2. J lost 4 bases, V lost 5 bases, and 19 bases had no gene match. In germline, CDR1 is MNHEY, CDR2 SMNVEV (reference sequence). The CDR3 has 18 amino acids. CDR3 amino acids: CASSPPPGGASGEYEQYF. The CDR3 bases are TGTGCCAGCAGTCCACCTCCCGGGGGGGCTTCGGGGGAATACGAGCAGTACTTC.

V gene TRBV6-1 combines with J gene TRBJ2-7; D is possibly TRBD1 (6 bases). Germline values: CDR1 MNHNS, CDR2 SASEGT. Trimming took off 3 bases at V and 6 bases at J, with 12 bases between the two ends. The CDR3 is 13 residues long. Here the CDR3 reads CASSENPGAEQYF. In DNA, the CDR3 is TGTGCCAGCAGTGAGAACCCAGGGGCCGAGCAGTACTTC.

The chain links TRBV6-5 to TRBJ2-7, with D possibly being TRBD1 (6 bases). The CDR3 has 11 residues. CDR1 is MNHEY and CDR2 is SVGAGI in the germline V gene. V dropped 8 bases and J dropped 3 bases, with 8 bases sitting between them. The CDR3: CASGQYYEQYF. Here the CDR3 DNA reads TGTGCCAGCGGACAGTACTACGAGCAGTACTTC.

CDR3 in amino acids: CSVEVSSYEQYF. CDR3 coding DNA: TGCAGCGTTGAAGTCAGCTCCTACGAGCAGTACTTC. The V gene is TRBV29-1, the J gene TRBJ2-7, with D unresolved. The CDR3 runs to 12 residues. V was shortened by 1 base and J by 0 bases, with 4 bases between the two germline ends. Germline V gives CDR1 SQVTM, CDR2 ANQGSEA.